This is a list of T cell receptor beta chains from one sample in a study of cytomegalovirus exposure and HLA in healthy donors. Measured with immunoSEQ multiplex PCR; TCRdb has only the in-frame clones, and not every one. This sample has 130,000 to 150,000 clones, with 75% to 90% found just once. The sample was PBMCs. The source of these receptors is a woman under 40 in good health and CMV-seronegative. Each CDR3 is given with its conserved first and last residue. D genes are given only for firm matches. Clone sizes are given selectively: once, few, many, or a class where the clone is expanded.

>TRBJ2-1|NA|TRBV7-9|TRBD2
CASSSLAGDYNEQFF
TGTGCCAGCAGCTCCCTAGCGGGGGACTACAATGAGCAGTTCTTC
>TRBJ1-5|NA|TRBV6-1|TRBD1
CASSDVFPGQISNQPQHF
TGTGCCAGCAGTGATGTCTTCCCGGGACAGATTAGCAATCAGCCCCAGCATTTT
>TRBJ2-7|once|TRBV29-1|NA
CSVGADLSGEQYF
TGCAGCGTTGGGGCAGACCTGAGTGGCGAGCAGTACTTC
>TRBJ2-1|NA|TRBV30|TRBD2
CAWSEGTSGWPGEQFF
TGTGCCTGGAGTGAGGGGACTAGCGGTTGGCCGGGTGAGCAGTTCTTC
>TRBJ1-2|NA|TRBV9|TRBD1
CASSLGQGLLSGYTF
TGTGCCAGCAGCCTTGGACAGGGGTTATTATCTGGCTACACCTTC
>TRBJ1-1|NA|TRBV5-4|TRBD1
CASSWTGLNTEAFF
TGTGCCAGCAGCTGGACAGGGCTCAACACTGAAGCTTTCTTT
>TRBJ1-4|NA|TRBV28|NA
CASKGQINEKLFF
TGTGCCAGCAAGGGGCAGATCAATGAAAAACTGTTTTTT
>TRBJ2-1|NA|TRBV11-2|TRBD2
CASSPGTSGSYNEQFF
TGTGCCAGCAGCCCGGGGACTAGCGGGAGCTACAATGAGCAGTTCTTC
>TRBJ1-3|NA|TRBV5-6|NA
CASRPGGTGNTIYF
TGTGCCAGCAGGCCGGGGGGAACTGGAAACACCATATATTTT
>TRBJ2-7|NA|TRBV7-3|TRBD2
CASSPIASGEREQYF
TGTGCCAGCAGCCCAATCGCTAGCGGGGAGAGGGAGCAGTACTTC
>TRBJ2-4|once|TRBV5-4|NA
CASSRGTDQLAKNIQYF
TGTGCCAGCAGCCGGGGGACAGACCAACTAGCCAAAAACATTCAGTACTTC
>TRBJ1-5|NA|TRBV6-4|NA
CASSRELNQPQHF
TGTGCCAGCAGCAGGGAATTAAATCAGCCCCAGCATTTT
>TRBJ1-2|NA|TRBV30|TRBD1
CAWVDRVIYGYTF
TGTGCCTGGGTGGACAGGGTTATCTATGGCTACACCTTC
>TRBJ1-2|NA|TRBV19|NA
CASSIIEGRPDYGYTF
TGTGCCAGTAGTATAATAGAGGGCAGGCCAGACTATGGCTACACCTTC
>TRBJ2-7|NA|TRBV6-1|NA
CASSPQISYEQYF
TGTGCCAGCAGCCCACAGATCTCCTACGAGCAGTACTTC
>TRBJ2-7|NA|TRBV5-6|TRBD1
CASSTGQGSSYEQYF
TGTGCCAGCAGCACGGGACAGGGGAGCTCCTACGAGCAGTACTTC
>TRBJ2-2|NA|TRBV6-1|NA
CASSARGGELFF
TGTGCCAGCAGTGCCAGGGGTGGGGAGCTGTTTTTT
>TRBJ2-7|few|TRBV5-1|TRBD1
CASSPGQGAYEQYF
TGCGCCAGCAGCCCGGGACAGGGGGCCTACGAGCAGTACTTC
>TRBJ1-1|NA|TRBV4-1|NA
CASSQDTLGNTEAFF
TGCGCCAGCAGCCAAGATACGCTCGGGAACACTGAAGCTTTCTTT
>TRBJ2-7|NA|TRBV7-9|TRBD1
CASSFGTGGSYEQYF
TGTGCCAGCAGCTTCGGGACAGGGGGCTCATACGAGCAGTACTTC
>TRBJ2-1|NA|TRBV4-2|TRBD1
CASSQDWDRSYNEQFF
TGTGCCAGCAGCCAAGATTGGGACAGGTCCTACAATGAGCAGTTCTTC
>TRBJ2-1|NA|TRBV2|TRBD1
CAGSWDSLYNEQFF
TGTGCCGGCTCATGGGACAGCCTGTACAATGAGCAGTTCTTC
>TRBJ1-2|NA|TRBV4-1|NA
CASLRSPGTNYGYTF
TGCGCCAGTCTAAGAAGTCCAGGAACTAACTATGGCTACACCTTC
>TRBJ1-1|NA|TRBV27|NA
CASSSGLGAGDTEAFF
TGTGCCAGCAGTTCAGGGCTCGGGGCGGGGGACACTGAAGCTTTCTTT
>TRBJ2-7|NA|TRBV29-1|TRBD2
CSATGREAPYEQYF
TGCAGCGCCACGGGGCGGGAGGCTCCCTACGAGCAGTACTTC
>TRBJ1-3|NA|TRBV7-2|TRBD1
CASSLWRTGAGNTIYF
TGTGCCAGCAGCTTATGGAGGACAGGGGCCGGAAACACCATATATTTT
>TRBJ2-1|NA|TRBV4-3|TRBD2
CASSQDRRRGGVDEQFF
TGCGCCAGCAGCCAAGATCGAAGGCGGGGGGGGGTAGATGAGCAGTTCTTC
>TRBJ2-2|few|TRBV11-1|NA
CASSYMRGGGELFF
TGTGCCAGCAGCTACATGCGGGGTGGCGGGGAGCTGTTTTTT
>TRBJ2-1|few|TRBV6-1|NA
CASADMPTNEQFF
TGTGCCAGTGCCGACATGCCGACCAATGAGCAGTTCTTC
>TRBJ2-1|NA|TRBV5-4|NA
CASSSLNRAGEQFF
TGTGCCAGCAGCTCCTTGAACAGGGCGGGCGAGCAGTTCTTC
>TRBJ1-4|NA|TRBV2|TRBD1
CASSEAGGGGVGRDEKLFF
TGTGCCAGCAGTGAAGCGGGAGGAGGGGGCGTGGGAAGAGATGAAAAACTGTTTTTT
>TRBJ2-7|few|TRBV6-5|NA
CATQKGDFAYGQYF
TGTGCCACCCAAAAGGGGGATTTCGCCTACGGGCAGTACTTC
>TRBJ1-3|once|TRBV19|TRBD1
CASIPDRGRGNTIYF
TGTGCCAGTATTCCAGACAGGGGGCGCGGAAACACCATATATTTT
>TRBJ1-2|NA|TRBV5-1|NA
CASSLESTGSHTF
TGCGCCAGCAGCTTGGAATCGACAGGCTCTCACACCTTC
>TRBJ1-1|NA|TRBV6-4|NA
CASSRQEDTEAFF
TGTGCCAGCAGTCGACAGGAGGACACTGAAGCTTTCTTT
>TRBJ2-3|NA|TRBV30|NA
CAWTTGGGTDTQYF
TGTGCCTGGACGACGGGTGGAGGCACAGATACGCAGTATTTT
>TRBJ1-1|few|TRBV7-9|TRBD1
CASRHRGVNTEAFF
TGTGCCAGCAGACACAGGGGGGTGAACACTGAAGCTTTCTTT
>TRBJ1-4|once|TRBV28|NA
CASSPNPPGTNEKLFF
TGTGCCAGCAGCCCGAACCCCCCGGGAACTAATGAAAAACTGTTTTTT
>TRBJ1-5|NA|TRBV6-1|TRBD1
CASRPGTGGQPQHF
TGTGCCAGCAGACCCGGGACAGGGGGCCAGCCCCAGCATTTT
>TRBJ1-1|NA|TRBV2|NA
CASRTLEGGAEAFF
TGTGCCAGCAGAACTTTAGAAGGGGGAGCAGAAGCTTTCTTT
>TRBJ2-4|NA|TRBV7-9|NA
CASSPPRDKNIQYF
TGTGCCAGCAGCCCCCCCAGGGACAAAAACATTCAGTACTTC
>TRBJ2-6|few|TRBV5-1|NA
CASSLRGTGANVLTF
TGCGCCAGCAGCTTAAGAGGGACAGGGGCCAACGTCCTGACTTTC
>TRBJ1-2|NA|TRBV28|NA
CASSPPPRRSFMATTF
TGTGCCAGCAGTCCGCCTCCGCGGAGATCTTTCATGGCTACAACCTTC
>TRBJ2-7|NA|TRBV27|NA
CASSLRGIYEQYF
TGTGCCAGCAGTTTAAGAGGGATCTACGAGCAGTACTTC
>TRBJ2-5|NA|TRBV5-1|TRBD2
CASSVGLAGGQETQYF
TGCGCCAGCAGCGTGGGCCTAGCGGGGGGCCAAGAGACCCAGTACTTC
>TRBJ2-1|NA|TRBV7-8|NA
CASSLESFNEQFF
TGTGCCAGCAGCTTAGAATCGTTCAATGAGCAGTTCTTC
>TRBJ1-2|once|TRBV5-1|NA
CASSLDQGNNYGYTF
TGCGCCAGCAGCTTGGACCAGGGGAATAACTATGGCTACACCTTC
>TRBJ2-7|NA|TRBV2|TRBD1
CASSLDRGYEQYF
TGTGCCAGCTCGTTGGACAGGGGTTACGAGCAGTACTTC
>TRBJ2-1|NA|TRBV19|NA
CASGHYEQFF
TGTGCCAGTGGGCACTATGAGCAGTTCTTC
>TRBJ2-2|NA|TRBV2|NA
CASSEVEGNTGELFF
TGTGCCAGCAGTGAAGTAGAGGGGAACACCGGGGAGCTGTTTTTT
>TRBJ2-2|NA|TRBV7-3|TRBD1
CASSYPTGGELFF
TGTGCCAGCAGCTACCCGACAGGGGGGGAGCTGTTTTTT
>TRBJ1-2|NA|TRBV7-9|NA
CASSHTGYGYTF
TGTGCCAGCAGCCATACAGGCTATGGCTACACCTTC